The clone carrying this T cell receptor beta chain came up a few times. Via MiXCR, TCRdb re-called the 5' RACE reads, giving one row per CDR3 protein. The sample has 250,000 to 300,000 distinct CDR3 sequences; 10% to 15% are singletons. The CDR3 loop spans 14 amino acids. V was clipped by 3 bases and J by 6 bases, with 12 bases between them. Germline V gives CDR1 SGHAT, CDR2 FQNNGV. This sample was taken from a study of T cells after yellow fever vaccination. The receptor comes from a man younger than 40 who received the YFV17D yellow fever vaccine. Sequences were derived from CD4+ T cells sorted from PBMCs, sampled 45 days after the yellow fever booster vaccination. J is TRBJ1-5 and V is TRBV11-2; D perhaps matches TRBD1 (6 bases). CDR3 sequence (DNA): TGTGCCAGCAGCTTGGACAGAATTGGTCAGCCCCAGCATTTT. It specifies CASSLDRIGQPQHF. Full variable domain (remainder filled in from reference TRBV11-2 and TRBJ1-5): EAGVAQSPRYKIIEKRQSVAFWCNPISGHATLYWYQQILGQGPKLLIQFQNNGVVDDSQLPKDRFSAERLKGVDSTLKIQPAKLEDSAVYLCASSLDRIGQPQHFGDGTRLSIL.